The next 15 T cell receptor beta chains were all read from a single sample in a study of T-cell memory formation after mild COVID-19. TCRdb re-analysed the 5' RACE reads in MiXCR, keeping a single row per CDR3 protein. This sample has about 340,000 distinct CDR3 sequences, with roughly 15% found just once. The sample comprised PBMCs or a T cell subset sorted from them (not recorded which). The source is a man aged 18 to 30 who had mild COVID-19 (a few samples of this study predate the infection). Cell type and time point are not known.

This clonotype was detected ten times or more. The chain employs TRBV12-3 or TRBV12-4 and TRBJ2-2, with 9 bases that match TRBD2. The V segment lost 6 bases and the J segment 3 bases; nucleotides outside the gene matches: 5. The CDR3 length is 15 residues. The CDR3 DNA is TGTGCCAGCAGGGCCAGACTAGCGGACACCGGGGAGCTGTTTTTT. Protein product: CASRARLADTGELFF.

This clonotype was picked up a small number of times. V gene TRBV20-1 combines with J gene TRBJ2-3; perhaps TRBD2 as D (5 bases). CDR1 is DFQATT and CDR2 is SNEGSKA in the germline V gene (reference sequence). With 1 base removed from V and 0 bases from J, the gap between germline ends came to 11 bases. The CDR3 is 15 residues long. CDR3 DNA: TGCAGTGCTAGAGTTCCGGGGTCTAGCACAGATACGCAGTATTTT. Its protein is CSARVPGSSTDTQYF.

This clonotype came up a few times. V is TRBV3-1 and J is TRBJ2-3; tentative D call: TRBD2 (6 bases). Germline CDR1 reads LGHDT; CDR2 reads YNNKEL (reference sequence). The ends were cut back, 1 base at V and 4 bases at J, with 15 bases in the middle. CDR3 size: 16 residues. CDR3 nucleotides: TGTGCCAGCAGCCAAGCCGGCGGGGTAGTCCCAGATACGCAGTATTTT. Translating gives CASSQAGGVVPDTQYF.

This chain links TRBV19 with TRBJ2-3; possible D gene TRBD2, 6 bases. Germline CDR1 and CDR2: LNHDA and SQIVND (reference sequence). V was cut by 2 bases and J by 3 bases, with 12 bases left in between. The CDR3 has 15 residues. CDR3 nucleotide sequence: TGTGCCAGTAGTATATGGGCGGGGTTAACAGATACGCAGTATTTT. Encoded protein: CASSIWAGLTDTQYF. The whole variable domain, remainder taken from reference TRBV19 and TRBJ2-3, is DGGITQSPKYLFRKEGQNVTLSCEQNLNHDAMYWYRQDPGQGLRLIYYSQIVNDFQKGDIAEGYSVSREKKESFPLTVTSAQKNPTAFYLCASSIWAGLTDTQYFGPGTRLTVL.

In nucleotides, the CDR3 is TGTGCCAGTAGTATGGGGCGAAGCGTCCGTAGAGGCTACACCTTC. Its protein product is CASSMGRSVRRGYTF. The gene calls are TRBV19 and TRBJ1-2; possibly TRBD1 for D (5 bases). The CDR3 extends over 15 amino acids. The germline CDR1 and CDR2 sequences are LNHDA and SQIVND (reference sequence). Trimming removed 3 bases from V and 8 bases from J, with 19 bases in between.

This clonotype came up a few times. The chain has TRBV5-4 and TRBJ2-7; D tentatively fits TRBD1 or TRBD2 (5 bases each). V was cut by 4 bases and J by 2 bases, with 22 bases left in between. Germline V lookup: CDR1 SGHNT, CDR2 YYREEE (reference sequence). The CDR3 length is 17 residues. This CDR3 is CASSPWDGAREPYEQYF. CDR3 DNA: TGTGCCAGCAGCCCCTGGGACGGAGCAAGGGAACCCTACGAGCAGTACTTC.

A remark on this clonotype: The junction departs from the called germline gene at one end, perhaps through a read error. The V call is TRBV12-3 or TRBV12-4, the J call TRBJ2-7, with 10 bases lining up with TRBD2. This CDR3 has 14 amino acids. The CDR3 spells CASSLAGESYEQYF. The CDR3 nucleotides are TGTGCCAGCAGTCTAGCGGGGGAGTCCTACGAGCAGTACTTC.

J is TRBJ1-3 and V is TRBV15; maybe TRBD1 (5 bases). The length of the CDR3 is 16 residues. Germline V gene lookup returns CDR1 LNHNV and CDR2 YYDKDF (reference sequence). The V end was cut by 1 base, the J end by 2 bases, with 12 bases between. CDR3 amino acids: CATSRAGGSTGNTIYF. Here the CDR3 DNA reads TGTGCCACCAGCAGAGCCGGGGGTTCGACTGGAAACACCATATATTTT.

V usage is TRBV12-3 or TRBV12-4 and J usage is TRBJ1-1; D unresolved. CDR3 size: 13 residues. Between the trimmed V and J ends, which lost 5 bases and 5 bases, there was a span of 12 bases. This CDR3 reads CASSPARVTEAFF. Written as DNA, the CDR3 is TGTGCCAGCAGTCCAGCAAGAGTTACTGAAGCTTTCTTT.

The chain recombines TRBV20-1 with TRBJ2-7; possibly TRBD2 for D (6 bases). Trimming shortened V by 4 bases and J by 1 base, and 14 bases separated the two germline ends. CDR1 and CDR2 (germline): DFQATT, SNEGSKA (reference sequence). This CDR3 is built from 14 residues. The CDR3: CSATLASGSYEQYV. The CDR3 DNA reads TGCAGTGCTACACTAGCTTCGGGATCCTACGAGCAGTACGTC.

The rearrangement uses TRBV7-2 and TRBJ1-6; D is uncertain. Trimming cost V 3 bases and J 6 bases, with 15 bases left between them. Germline V lookup: CDR1 SGHTA, CDR2 FQGNSA. The CDR3 has 16 amino acids. CDR3: CASSFISRILNSPLHF. The CDR3 bases are TGTGCCAGCAGCTTTATATCTCGGATCCTTAATTCACCCCTCCACTTT.

This clonotype showed up just a few times. V is TRBV5-5 and J is TRBJ1-3; 8 bases fit TRBD1. Trimming at V came to 2 bases and at J to 2 bases, leaving 3 bases not matched to a gene. CDR3 length: 15 amino acids. Germline V CDR1 and CDR2: SGHKS, YYEKEE (reference sequence). The CDR3 is CASSLPTGAGNTIYF. Here the CDR3 DNA reads TGTGCCAGCAGCTTACCGACAGGGGCTGGAAACACCATATATTTT.

The DNA of the CDR3 is TGTGCCAGCAGCACAGACAGAAAATATGGCTACACCTTC. Encoded protein: CASSTDRKYGYTF. This chain links TRBV6-6 with TRBJ1-2, with D maybe TRBD1 (5 bases). The germline gives CDR1 MNHNY, CDR2 SVGAGI (reference sequence). The CDR3 spans 13 residues. V lost 6 bases, J lost 5 bases, and 13 bases lay in between.

This clonotype has a handful of counts. V is TRBV7-2 and J is TRBJ2-1; D assignment may be TRBD1 or TRBD2 (5 bases each). V was cut by 3 bases and J by 6 bases, with 9 bases left in between. In germline, CDR1 is SGHTA, CDR2 FQGNSA. The CDR3 loop spans 13 amino acids. The CDR3 here is CASSFWGTNEQFF. In DNA form, the CDR3 reads TGTGCCAGCAGCTTTTGGGGGACCAATGAGCAGTTCTTC.

The rearrangement uses TRBV2 and TRBJ1-1, with 7 bases aligning to TRBD1. The CDR3 has 14 amino acids. Germline V gene lookup returns CDR1 SNHLY and CDR2 FYNNEI. Trimming at V came to 4 bases and at J to 1 base, leaving 3 bases not matched to a gene. For the CDR3, the DNA is TGTGCCAGCAGTGTATACAGGGGGAACACTGAAGCTTTCTTT. It translates to CASSVYRGNTEAFF.